Following are 18 T cell receptor beta chains from one sample sequenced in a study of response to subunit inactivated influenza vaccine. TCRdb reprocessed the RT-PCR reads via MiXCR and lists one record per CDR3 protein. This sample has fewer than 700,000 distinct CDR3 sequences, with over 10% found just once. This specimen was PBMCs from blood, taken roughly 48 days after vaccination. These receptor sequences come from a man aged 45-65 years who received an inactivated influenza vaccine.

This clonotype was picked up a small number of times. One junction end disagrees with the germline gene, perhaps due to a read error. This chain links TRBV20-1 with TRBJ2-7; 11 nucleotides align to TRBD2. The V gene's germline CDR1 is DFQATT and CDR2 SNEGSKA (reference sequence). This CDR3 region has 13 residues. CDR3 loop: CSAPNSGRAFYHF. As DNA, the CDR3 is TGCAGTGCCCCTAATAGCGGGAGGGCCTTTTACCACTTC.

The V gene is TRBV2, the J gene TRBJ2-6; the match to TRBD1 covers 8 bases. V was clipped by 7 bases and J by 4 bases; unmatched bases: 9. Germline lookup yields CDR1 SNHLY and CDR2 FYNNEI. The CDR3 spans 16 residues. CDR3 amino acids: CASNIQGARGANVLTF. In DNA, the CDR3 is TGTGCCAGCAATATTCAGGGGGCGCGAGGGGCCAACGTCCTGACTTTC. Drawing the rest from reference TRBV2 and TRBJ2-6, the complete variable domain is EPEVTQTPSHQVTQMGQEVILRCVPISNHLYFYWYRQILGQKVEFLVSFYNNEISEKSEIFDDQFSVERPDGSNFTLKIRSTKLEDSAMYFCASNIQGARGANVLTFGAGSRLTVL.

V gene TRBV4-3 combines with J gene TRBJ2-7; TRBD1 matches 11 bases. This CDR3 spans 15 amino acids. J gave up 4 bases and V 1 base, and 3 bases lay outside the gene matches. The germline CDR1 and CDR2 sequences are LGHNA and YSLEER. The CDR3 sequence is CASSQVGQGAYEQYF. The CDR3 DNA follows: TGCGCCAGCAGCCAAGTTGGACAGGGGGCTTACGAGCAGTACTTC.

This clonotype was seen more than once but under ten times. The gene calls are TRBV5-1 and TRBJ1-2; no firm D call. This CDR3 has 14 amino acids. Between the trimmed V and J ends, which lost 0 bases and 1 base, there was a span of 7 bases. CDR1 SGHRS and CDR2 YFSETQ come from the germline V gene. The CDR3 here is CASSLAGDNYGYTF. The DNA for the CDR3 is TGCGCCAGCAGCTTGGCCGGGGATAACTATGGCTACACCTTC.

This sequence joins TRBV5-1 and TRBJ2-7; D is undetermined. Germline V gene sequence: CDR1 SGHRS, CDR2 YFSETQ. The CDR3 is made up of 14 amino acids. Trimming cost V 4 bases and J 3 bases, with 14 bases left between them. This chain's CDR3 is CASSGTSRFYEQYF. CDR3 nucleotide sequence: TGCGCCAGCAGCGGAACTTCTAGATTCTACGAGCAGTACTTC.

This clonotype was counted only a few times. The chain recombines TRBV20-1 with TRBJ1-5; D gene ambiguous. The CDR3 runs 14 residues. CDR1 is DFQATT, CDR2 SNEGSKA, per germline (reference sequence). Trimming took 4 bases from V and 0 from J, leaving 10 bases between them. The chain's CDR3 is CSATPGVSNQPQHF. DNA for the CDR3: TGCAGTGCTACCCCAGGTGTTAGCAATCAGCCCCAGCATTTT.

The DNA of the CDR3 is TGTGCCAGCAGACTGATCCTCGGGGAGACCCAGTACTTC. Translating it yields CASRLILGETQYF. The chain joins TRBV12-3 or TRBV12-4 to TRBJ2-5, with D unresolved. The CDR3 is 13 residues long. Trimming cost V 6 bases and J 5 bases, with 13 bases left between them.

CDR3 protein: CASSLPAGGLNTGELFF. The CDR3 nucleotides read TGTGCCAGCAGTTTACCAGCGGGAGGACTTAACACCGGGGAGCTGTTTTTT. The rearrangement uses TRBV28 and TRBJ2-2; 9 bases agree with TRBD2. The junction had 6 bases not matched to a gene; V was cut back by 2 bases and J by 2 bases. The CDR3 has 17 amino acids. CDR1 MDHEN and CDR2 SYDVKM come from the germline V gene.

The chain combines TRBV5-5 with TRBJ2-1; tentatively, D is TRBD2 (6 bases). V was trimmed by 1 base and J by 3 bases, leaving 14 bases between them. The length of the CDR3 is 16 residues. The germline V gene has CDR1 SGHKS and CDR2 YYEKEE (reference sequence). CDR3 sequence: CASSLLRSGFYNEQFF. CDR3 coding DNA: TGTGCCAGCAGCTTGCTAAGGAGCGGGTTCTACAATGAGCAGTTCTTC.

This clonotype was seen a few times. The chain is built from TRBV5-1 and TRBJ2-3; no clear D gene. Trimming took off 1 base at V and 0 bases at J, with 18 bases between the two ends. The germline V gene encodes CDR1 SGHRS and CDR2 YFSETQ. This CDR3 comprises 18 residues. The CDR3 bases are TGCGCCAGCAGCTTGTGGTCTTCGGGTACTCCGAGCACAGATACGCAGTATTTT. This encodes CASSLWSSGTPSTDTQYF.

This clonotype was recorded a few times. The chain employs TRBV6-1 and TRBJ2-1; D ambiguous. Trimming left V 7 bases short and J 9 bases short, with 10 bases between. The CDR3 contains 11 residues. CDR1 and CDR2 from the germline V gene are MNHNS and SASEGT. CDR3 residues: CASIYRIEQFF. CDR3 DNA: TGTGCCAGCATATATAGGATTGAGCAGTTCTTC.

V is TRBV6-5 and J is TRBJ2-7, with 10 bases aligning to TRBD2. CDR1 is MNHEY, CDR2 SVGAGI, per germline. The V and J ends lost 4 bases and 3 bases, in that order; junction bases with no gene match: 6. The CDR3 contains 15 residues. CDR3 nucleotides: TGTGCCAGCAGTTCTAGCGGGAGTACTTTCTACGAGCAGTACTTC. Amino acid sequence: CASSSSGSTFYEQYF.

This clonotype showed up just a few times. V gene TRBV20-1 combines with J gene TRBJ2-3; D is undetermined. Germline CDR1 reads DFQATT; CDR2 reads SNEGSKA (reference sequence). The CDR3 sequence is 13 residues long. Trimming cost V 3 bases and J 4 bases, with 11 bases left between them. The CDR3 region is CSASLGPADTQYF. The CDR3 DNA sequence: TGCAGTGCTAGCCTAGGACCCGCAGATACGCAGTATTTT.

V usage is TRBV6-5 and J usage is TRBJ1-4, with D perhaps TRBD1 (5 bases). Trimming removed 2 bases at V and 8 bases at J, with 12 bases between. Germline CDR1 is MNHEY and CDR2 is SVGAGI. There are 14 residues in the CDR3. The CDR3 sequence: CASSYGRGWEKLFF. As DNA, the CDR3 is TGTGCCAGCAGTTACGGGAGGGGATGGGAAAAACTGTTTTTT.

This clonotype showed up just a few times. The rearrangement links TRBV29-1 to TRBJ2-1, with TRBD2 matching over 9 bases. The V gene end was trimmed by 3 bases and the J gene end by 6 bases; junction bases not matched to a gene: 12. This CDR3 comprises 16 residues. Germline CDR1 SQVTM, CDR2 ANQGSEA. This CDR3 reads CSVDLAGGPYANEQFF. The CDR3 region has the DNA TGCAGCGTTGATTTGGCGGGAGGGCCTTACGCCAATGAGCAGTTCTTC.

The chain employs TRBV4-3 and TRBJ2-1; D ambiguous. Trimming shortened V by 0 bases and J by 6 bases, and 12 bases separated the two germline ends. The germline gives CDR1 LGHNA, CDR2 YSLEER. This CDR3 is built from 15 residues. CDR3 coding DNA: TGCGCCAGCAGCCAAGAAACGGCATCTGGCAATGAGCAGTTCTTC. Protein product: CASSQETASGNEQFF.

The chain uses TRBV20-1 and TRBJ2-4; 10 nucleotides align to TRBD1. The CDR3 is 15 residues long. Germline trimming cut 6 bases from V and 1 base from J; bases unmatched to any gene: 6. CDR1 is DFQATT and CDR2 is SNEGSKA in the germline V gene (reference sequence). This CDR3 is CSADDRGPAKNIQYF. CDR3 nucleotides: TGCAGTGCCGACGACAGGGGGCCTGCCAAAAACATTCAGTACTTC.

This clonotype was seen only a few times. The genes are TRBV10-3 and TRBJ2-7, with 7 bases fitting TRBD1. The CDR3 is 15 amino acids. V shed 3 bases and J 2 bases; nucleotides not matched to a gene: 7. The germline gives CDR1 ENHRY, CDR2 SYGVKD. The CDR3 spells CAISEALGGPYEQYF. In nucleotides, the CDR3 is TGTGCCATCAGTGAAGCGTTAGGGGGCCCCTACGAGCAGTACTTC.